Listed here are 16 T cell receptor beta chains from one sample, sequenced in a study of T cells in localized non-small cell lung cancer (dated by TCRdb to the early 2020s). Libraries were constructed by the immunoSEQ multiplex PCR assay. TCRdb took this table from immuneACCESS and kept in-frame rearrangements with V and J called. Such tables lack part of the clones; where checked against another copy, unresolved V genes explain under half of the gap, and the rest is unexplained. The table for this sample lists around 140,000 clones; around 92% of them were counted only once. Clones ranked in the top ten supply around 1.5% of the sample. The input for sequencing was peripheral blood, taken before any cancer treatment. These receptors originate from a female donor over 55 with stage I lung adenocarcinoma.

The chain links TRBV28 to TRBJ2-2, with D perhaps TRBD2 (6 bases). V dropped 7 bases and J dropped 5 bases, with 14 bases sitting between them. CDR3 length equals 14 residues. Looked up from germline, CDR1 is MDHEN and CDR2 is SYDVKM. CDR3 coding DNA: TGTGCCAGCACTCCGAGCGGGCAGACCGGGGAGCTGTTTTTT. Translated, it gives CASTPSGQTGELFF.

The count of this clone is one. This chain uses TRBV19 with TRBJ2-1; a weak D match, TRBD2 (5 bases). This CDR3 spans 14 amino acids. Germline loops: CDR1 LNHDA, CDR2 SQIVND (reference sequence). Trimming removed 3 bases at V and 6 bases at J, with 12 bases between. The CDR3 nucleotides read TGTGCCAGTAGTATTACGGACTTACCCAATGAGCAGTTCTTC. It yields the protein CASSITDLPNEQFF.

V is TRBV29-1 and J is TRBJ2-1; 7 bases map to TRBD1. In germline, CDR1 is SQVTM, CDR2 ANQGSEA. CDR3 size: 16 residues. Trimming removed 7 bases from V and 3 bases from J; junction bases left unmatched: 15. This chain's CDR3 is CSAKKRQGVDYNEQFF. In nucleotides, the CDR3 is TGCAGCGCCAAGAAACGTCAGGGGGTGGACTACAATGAGCAGTTCTTC.

V usage is TRBV5-6 and J usage is TRBJ2-1; 7 bases fit TRBD2. The J segment lost 0 bases and the V segment lost 0 bases, leaving 3 bases of the junction unmatched. Looked up from germline, CDR1 is SGHDT and CDR2 is YYEEEE. The CDR3 runs 16 residues. Written as DNA, the CDR3 is TGTGCCAGCAGCTTGGAGCGGGAAAGCTCCTACAATGAGCAGTTCTTC. Its translation is CASSLERESSYNEQFF.

This chain connects TRBV15 to TRBJ2-2; D may match TRBD1 or TRBD2 (6 bases each). The V gene's germline CDR1 is LNHNV and CDR2 YYDKDF (reference sequence). The V gene lost 0 bases and the J gene lost 4 bases, with 9 bases spanning the gap. The CDR3 runs 15 residues. The CDR3 here is CATSRDRGGTGELFF. The CDR3 DNA is TGTGCCACCAGCAGAGACAGGGGAGGCACCGGGGAGCTGTTTTTT.

The rearrangement joins TRBV4-1 to TRBJ2-7; 11 nucleotides match TRBD1. Per germline, CDR1 MGHRA and CDR2 YSYEKL. The CDR3 is 16 residues long. Unmatched junction bases numbered 6, after V lost 4 bases and J lost 1 base. The CDR3 coding sequence is TGCGCCAGCAGCCCACGGGGACAGGGGGGATCCTACGAGCAGTACTTC. It translates to CASSPRGQGGSYEQYF.

This chain connects TRBV28 to TRBJ2-5; no reliable D call. The CDR3 runs 12 residues. Trimming shortened V by 5 bases and J by 2 bases, and 6 bases separated the two germline ends. From germline, CDR1 is MDHEN and CDR2 SYDVKM. CDR3 in DNA: TGTGCCAGCAGTCTCAAACAAGAGACCCAGTACTTC. Translated: CASSLKQETQYF.

This clone was recorded only once. The V call is TRBV7-6, the J call TRBJ2-7; the match to TRBD2 covers 8 bases. The CDR3 runs to 16 residues. V lost 2 bases and J lost 2; bases outside the gene matches: 8. Germline V gene sequence: CDR1 SGHVS, CDR2 FNYEAQ. CDR3 in amino acids: CASSLKVSGAAYEQYF. As DNA, the CDR3 is TGTGCCAGCAGCTTAAAGGTTAGCGGGGCCGCCTACGAGCAGTACTTC.

The genes are TRBV27 and TRBJ2-3; TRBD2 matches at 13 bases. This CDR3 region has 16 residues. Trimming at V came to 5 bases and at J to 7 bases, leaving 9 bases not matched to a gene. The germline V gene encodes CDR1 MNHEY and CDR2 SMNVEV (reference sequence). The CDR3 region has the DNA TGTGCCAGCAGTAACGGGACTAGCGGGATGGTGTATACGCAGTATTTT. Translating it yields CASSNGTSGMVYTQYF.

The chain joins TRBV6-1 to TRBJ2-3; D is ambiguous. The CDR3 is made up of 17 amino acids. V shed 0 bases and J shed 1 base, with 14 bases lying between them. In germline, CDR1 is MNHNS, CDR2 SASEGT. The CDR3 nucleotides are TGTGCCAGCAGTGAAGCATTCGTGTGGAAGGGCACAGATACGCAGTATTTT. As protein: CASSEAFVWKGTDTQYF.

J is TRBJ2-1 and V is TRBV29-1, with TRBD2 matching over 9 bases. This CDR3 comprises 16 residues. The germline V gene encodes CDR1 SQVTM and CDR2 ANQGSEA. V was pared by 0 bases and J by 4 bases, with 7 bases of the junction left unmatched. The CDR3 region has the DNA TGCAGCGTTGAAGATCTGGATAGCGGGAGATACAATGAGCAGTTCTTC. Protein sequence: CSVEDLDSGRYNEQFF.

The gene calls are TRBV15 and TRBJ2-5; 7 positions match TRBD2. The assigned J gene may be wrong: the sequence end matches TRBJ2-7 better. The CDR3 covers 14 residues. Germline CDR1 is LNHNV and CDR2 is YYDKDF (reference sequence). CDR3 coding DNA: TGTGCCACCAGCAGAGATCTAGCGGACTACGAGCAGTACTTC. This sequence encodes CATSRDLADYEQYF.

This chain joins TRBV27 and TRBJ2-1; 13 bases align to TRBD2. This CDR3 is built from 14 residues. Germline CDR1 MNHEY, CDR2 SMNVEV (reference sequence). J lost 8 bases, V lost 4 bases, and 2 bases had no gene match. CDR3 residues: CASSWTSGRYEQFF. The CDR3 bases are TGTGCCAGCAGTTGGACTAGCGGGAGATATGAGCAGTTCTTC.

The V call is TRBV11-2, the J call TRBJ2-1; 8 bases map to TRBD2. The CDR3 consists of 15 residues. After removal of 5 bases from V and 5 bases from J, the junction contained 8 bases not matched to a gene. Germline CDR1 and CDR2: SGHAT and FQNNGV. CDR3 sequence reads: CASSTGTRRNNEQFF. The CDR3 nucleotides read TGTGCCAGCAGCACCGGGACTAGACGTAACAATGAGCAGTTCTTC.

Only one count was recorded for this clone. The V gene is TRBV27, the J gene TRBJ2-7; 9 nucleotides match TRBD1. J was trimmed by 2 bases and V by 2 bases; bases with no gene match: 4. CDR3 length: 15 amino acids. Germline V gives CDR1 MNHEY, CDR2 SMNVEV (reference sequence). CDR3 protein: CASSLGGTGTYEQYF. CDR3 nucleotides: TGTGCCAGCAGTTTAGGGGGGACAGGGACCTACGAGCAGTACTTC.

This clone was observed a single time. This sequence joins TRBV15 and TRBJ2-7; D might be TRBD2 (6 bases). The V end lost 1 base, the J end lost 5 bases, and 12 bases lay between the germline ends. Germline V gene lookup returns CDR1 LNHNV and CDR2 YYDKDF (reference sequence). The CDR3 covers 14 residues. The DNA for the CDR3 is TGTGCCACCAGCAGAGGCGGGAATAGTCACGAGCAGTACTTC. Residues: CATSRGGNSHEQYF.